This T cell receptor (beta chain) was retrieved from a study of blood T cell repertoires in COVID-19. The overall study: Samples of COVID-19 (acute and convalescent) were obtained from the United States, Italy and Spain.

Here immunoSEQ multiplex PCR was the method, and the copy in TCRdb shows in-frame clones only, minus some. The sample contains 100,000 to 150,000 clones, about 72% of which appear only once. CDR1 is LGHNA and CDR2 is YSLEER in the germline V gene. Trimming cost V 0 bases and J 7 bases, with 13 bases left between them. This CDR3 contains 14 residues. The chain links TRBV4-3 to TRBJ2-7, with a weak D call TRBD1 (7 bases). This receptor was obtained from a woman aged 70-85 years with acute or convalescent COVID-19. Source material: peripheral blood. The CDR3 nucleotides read TGCGCCAGCAGCCAAGATACAGGGGCGGGGGAGCAGTACTTC. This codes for CASSQDTGAGEQYF.